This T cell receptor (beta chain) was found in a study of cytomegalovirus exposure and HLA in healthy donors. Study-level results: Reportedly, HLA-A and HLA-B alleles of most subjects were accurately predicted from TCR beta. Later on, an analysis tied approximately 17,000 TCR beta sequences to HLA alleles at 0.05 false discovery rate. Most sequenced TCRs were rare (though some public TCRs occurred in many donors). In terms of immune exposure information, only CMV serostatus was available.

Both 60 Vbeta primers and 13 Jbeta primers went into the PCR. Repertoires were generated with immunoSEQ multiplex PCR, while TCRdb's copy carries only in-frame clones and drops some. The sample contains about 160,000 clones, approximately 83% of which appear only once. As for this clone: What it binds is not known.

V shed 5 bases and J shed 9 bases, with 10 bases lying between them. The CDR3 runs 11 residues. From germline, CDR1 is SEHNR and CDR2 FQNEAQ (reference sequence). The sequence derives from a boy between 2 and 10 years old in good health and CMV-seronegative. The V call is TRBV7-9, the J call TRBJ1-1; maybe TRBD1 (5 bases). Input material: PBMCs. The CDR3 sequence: CASSGARQAFF. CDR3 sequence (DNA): TGTGCCAGCAGCGGGGCCCGACAAGCTTTCTTT.